The 27 T cell receptor beta chains in this list originate from one sample, sequenced in a study of blood T cells in healthy people across ages. With a J-beta primer mix and a sample-barcoded 5' primer, a second PCR ran about 7 to 11 cycles. MiXCR was run by TCRdb on the 5' RACE reads, yielding one entry per CDR3 protein. The data contain 1.8 million or so distinct CDR3 sequences, roughly two fifths of them seen just once; the ten biggest clones take up 20% to 25%. The material sequenced was blood. These receptors were taken from a human donor in good health.

In its sample, this clonotype was seen many times. This sequence joins TRBV29-1 and TRBJ2-4; no definite D call. Trimming left V 4 bases short and J 5 bases short, with 9 bases between. The length of the CDR3 is 12 residues. Germline V gene data show CDR1 as SQVTM and CDR2 as ANQGSEA. The CDR3 here is CSVGTPQNIQYF. In DNA form, the CDR3 reads TGCAGCGTTGGAACCCCGCAAAACATTCAGTACTTC.

In this sample, this clonotype turned up once. The chain recombines TRBV7-2 with TRBJ2-7; 7 nucleotides line up with TRBD1. The better agreement between TRBJ2-5 and the DNA end casts doubt on the J call. CDR3 length equals 13 residues. CDR1 is SGHTA and CDR2 is FQGNSA in the germline V gene. CDR3 residues: CASSATGVETQYF. The DNA of the CDR3 is TGTGCCAGCAGCGCTACAGGGGTGGAGACCCAGTACTTC.

The CDR3 nucleotides are TGTGCCAGCAGTTTACCGGGTATAGTCACCTACGAGCAGTACTTC. This gives the protein CASSLPGIVTYEQYF. The V and J genes are TRBV28 and TRBJ2-7, with no clear D. The length of the CDR3 is 15 residues. Germline values: CDR1 MDHEN, CDR2 SYDVKM. V dropped 2 bases and J dropped 2 bases, with 13 bases sitting between them.

This clonotype has only a few counts. The chain couples TRBV4-3 to TRBJ2-3; 8 bases line up with TRBD2. V shed 0 bases, J shed 5 bases, and the junction held 7 bases outside the gene matches. This CDR3 spans 16 amino acids. Per the germline V gene, CDR1 is LGHNA and CDR2 is YSLEER. Here the CDR3 DNA reads TGCGCCAGCAGCCAAGAAATAGGCGGGGGGTTAGATACGCAGTATTTT. Its translation: CASSQEIGGGLDTQYF.

V usage is TRBV7-2 and J usage is TRBJ1-2; TRBD1 matches at 9 bases. Losses at the gene ends were 4 bases for V and 7 bases for J; bases not matched to a gene: 13. This CDR3 contains 16 residues. Germline V gives CDR1 SGHTA, CDR2 FQGNSA. This CDR3 reads CASSSRRPTGGFGYTF. Here the CDR3 DNA reads TGTGCCAGCAGCTCCCGGCGTCCTACAGGGGGCTTTGGCTACACCTTC.

This rearrangement joins TRBV4-3 to TRBJ2-1, with D tentatively TRBD1 (5 bases). Trimming stripped 0 bases from V and 3 bases from J, with 9 bases between. In germline, CDR1 is LGHNA, CDR2 YSLEER. This CDR3 comprises 15 residues. CDR3 residues: CASSQDPTDYNEQFF. Here the CDR3 DNA reads TGCGCCAGCAGCCAAGACCCGACAGACTACAATGAGCAGTTCTTC.

The rearrangement joins TRBV4-1 to TRBJ2-1; tentative D call: TRBD2 (5 bases). This CDR3 has 16 residues. Trimming removed 1 base at V and 4 bases at J, with 14 bases between. Germline lookup yields CDR1 MGHRA and CDR2 YSYEKL. CDR3 sequence reads: CASSQGRDPYYNEQFF. The CDR3 DNA is TGCGCCAGCAGCCAAGGCCGGGATCCCTATTACAATGAGCAGTTCTTC.

V gene TRBV5-1 combines with J gene TRBJ2-6, with D perhaps matching TRBD1 or TRBD2 (5 bases each). The CDR3 extends over 18 amino acids. Trimming removed 0 bases from V and 2 bases from J, with 15 bases in between. The V gene's germline CDR1 is SGHRS and CDR2 YFSETQ. DNA of the CDR3: TGCGCCAGCAGCTTGGGTTCCCGGATGGGGGCTGGGGCCAACGTCCTGACTTTC. It codes for CASSLGSRMGAGANVLTF. The full variable domain, rest sourced from reference TRBV5-1 and TRBJ2-6, is KAGVTQTPRYLIKTRGQQVTLSCSPISGHRSVSWYQQTPGQGLQFLFEYFSETQRNKGNFPGRFSGRQFSNSRSEMNVSTLELGDSALYLCASSLGSRMGAGANVLTFGAGSRLTVL.

In regard to this clonotype: The junction and the germline gene differ at one end; a read error may be behind it. This chain links TRBV5-1 with TRBJ2-1; a possible D gene is TRBD2 (7 bases). Germline loops: CDR1 SGHRS, CDR2 YFSETQ. The CDR3 has 16 residues. This CDR3 is CASGFGGPLLDNEQFF. The CDR3 DNA is TGCGCCAGCGGCTTCGGGGGGCCACTTTTAGACAATGAGCAGTTCTTC.

This chain's CDR3 is CAISETGFGYTF. The CDR3 coding sequence is TGTGCCATCAGTGAAACTGGGTTTGGCTACACCTTC. V usage is TRBV10-3 and J usage is TRBJ1-2; D unresolved. Germline lookup yields CDR1 ENHRY and CDR2 SYGVKD. V lost 3 bases, J lost 7 bases, and 9 bases lay in between. This CDR3 contains 12 residues.

This clonotype was seen more than once but under ten times. The chain joins TRBV5-1 to TRBJ2-5, with 8 bases matching TRBD1. This CDR3 has 13 amino acids. The V gene's germline CDR1 is SGHRS and CDR2 YFSETQ. The V gene end was trimmed by 3 bases and the J gene end by 5 bases; junction bases not matched to a gene: 3. The CDR3 protein is CASSSTGDETQYF. CDR3 bases: TGCGCCAGCAGCTCGACAGGGGATGAGACCCAGTACTTC.

The CDR3 is CASSYASGVYEQYF. CDR3 nucleotides: TGTGCCAGCAGTTACGCTAGCGGGGTCTACGAGCAGTACTTC. The chain recombines TRBV6-6 with TRBJ2-7, with 9 bases that match TRBD2. J was trimmed by 3 bases and V by 2 bases; bases with no gene match: 2. Germline V gene data show CDR1 as MNHNY and CDR2 as SVGAGI (reference sequence). This CDR3 is built from 14 residues.

This clonotype occurred once. J is TRBJ2-7 and V is TRBV6-2 or TRBV6-3; 12 bases are a match to TRBD2. The CDR3 is 13 residues long. From germline, CDR1 is MNHEY and CDR2 SVGEGT. The V and J ends lost 8 bases and 7 bases, in that order; junction bases with no gene match: 6. DNA of the CDR3: TGTGCCAGCCGGCTAGCGGGGGGGGATGAGCAGTACTTC. Amino acid sequence: CASRLAGGDEQYF.

This chain connects TRBV9 to TRBJ1-2, with TRBD1 as a possible D gene (5 bases). From germline, CDR1 is SGDLS and CDR2 YYNGEE. The V end was cut by 3 bases, the J end by 1 base, with 16 bases between. The CDR3 contains 16 residues. The CDR3 DNA is TGTGCCAGCAGCGCCGGGACCGGTGGCTATAACTATGGCTACACCTTC. It encodes CASSAGTGGYNYGYTF. The full variable domain, in which reference TRBV9 and TRBJ1-2 provide the parts outside the CDR3, is DSGVTQTPKHLITATGQRVTLRCSPRSGDLSVYWYQQSLDQGLQFLIQYYNGEERAKGNILERFSAQQFPDLHSELNLSSLELGDSALYFCASSAGTGGYNYGYTFGSGTRLTVV.

The J gene is TRBJ2-5, the V gene TRBV7-2; D could derive from TRBD1 or TRBD2 (5 bases each). Trimming pared 0 bases from V and 3 bases from J, leaving 14 bases between. The germline V gene has CDR1 SGHTA and CDR2 FQGNSA. The CDR3 is 16 residues long. The CDR3 loop reads CASSLARLGTKETQYF. CDR3 in DNA: TGTGCCAGCAGCTTAGCCCGACTGGGGACCAAAGAGACCCAGTACTTC.

The chain couples TRBV19 to TRBJ1-1; D not resolved. The V end was cut by 8 bases, the J end by 12 bases, with 13 bases between. The CDR3 covers 10 residues. Germline V gene data show CDR1 as LNHDA and CDR2 as SQIVND (reference sequence). This chain's CDR3 is CASGQAETFF. CDR3 bases: TGTGCCAGTGGCCAGGCGGAGACTTTCTTT.

In its sample, this clonotype was seen a few times. The J gene is TRBJ2-2, the V gene TRBV9; unclear D gene. CDR1 and CDR2 from the germline V gene are SGDLS and YYNGEE. V gave up 0 bases and J gave up 5 bases, with 5 bases separating them. This CDR3 has 13 residues. The CDR3: CASSVDQTGELFF. DNA of the CDR3: TGTGCCAGCAGCGTAGACCAAACCGGGGAGCTGTTTTTT. Supplemented by reference TRBV9 and TRBJ2-2, the full variable domain reads DSGVTQTPKHLITATGQRVTLRCSPRSGDLSVYWYQQSLDQGLQFLIQYYNGEERAKGNILERFSAQQFPDLHSELNLSSLELGDSALYFCASSVDQTGELFFGEGSRLTVL.

This clonotype appeared a few times. The V gene is TRBV20-1, the J gene TRBJ2-3, with D possibly matching TRBD1 (5 bases). The CDR3 has 16 amino acids. Trimming left V 0 bases short and J 0 bases short, with 13 bases between. From germline, CDR1 is DFQATT and CDR2 SNEGSKA (reference sequence). For the CDR3, the DNA is TGCAGTGCTAGAGATTGGAGACAGACTAGCACAGATACGCAGTATTTT. This gives the protein CSARDWRQTSTDTQYF.

The rearrangement links TRBV20-1 to TRBJ2-4, with TRBD2 matching 9 bases. The assigned J gene may be wrong: the sequence end matches TRBJ2-7 better. Germline-derived CDR1 and CDR2 are DFQATT and SNEGSKA (reference sequence). There are 18 residues in the CDR3. Here the CDR3 DNA reads TGCAGTGCTAGAGTTTCAGTGCGGCTAGCGGGGCGGGACTACGAGCAGTACTTC. This gives the protein CSARVSVRLAGRDYEQYF.

As to this clonotype: A read error may produce the germline difference seen at one junction end. The CDR3 loop reads CASSQVQAQGTQYF. The CDR3 nucleotides read TGCGCCAGCAGCCAAGTACAGGCCCAAGGGACCCAGTACTTC. The chain joins TRBV4-1 to TRBJ2-7; TRBD1 is a possible D gene (5 bases). The DNA end is a closer match to TRBJ2-5, so the J assignment may be wrong. Germline V lookup: CDR1 MGHRA, CDR2 YSYEKL. The CDR3 runs 14 residues.

Here the CDR3 DNA reads TGTGCCAGCAGCCGGGGGGCCCCAGGCACAGATACGCAGTATTTT. Residues: CASSRGAPGTDTQYF. The chain links TRBV7-2 to TRBJ2-3; the D gene is possibly TRBD2 (7 bases). Germline lookup yields CDR1 SGHTA and CDR2 FQGNSA. The V end lost 5 bases, the J end lost 1 base, and 13 bases lay between the germline ends. The CDR3 runs 15 residues.

The rearrangement uses TRBV5-1 and TRBJ2-7; TRBD2 aligns across 14 bases. Trimming removed 4 bases from V and 4 bases from J; junction bases left unmatched: 7. Germline V CDR1 and CDR2: SGHRS, YFSETQ. The CDR3 covers 16 residues. The CDR3 region has the DNA TGCGCCAGCAGCCCGGGACTAGCGGGGGCCGGGTACGAGCAGTACTTC. Translating it yields CASSPGLAGAGYEQYF.

The chain employs TRBV20-1 and TRBJ2-1; 7 bases align to TRBD2. With 5 bases clipped from V and 0 bases from J, the junction kept 10 bases outside the gene matches. Looked up from germline, CDR1 is DFQATT and CDR2 is SNEGSKA (reference sequence). The CDR3 runs to 16 residues. The CDR3 coding sequence is TGCAGTGCTGGCCCCGGGGGGTACAGCTCCTACAATGAGCAGTTCTTC. Protein sequence: CSAGPGGYSSYNEQFF.

The CDR3 here is CASSLGFIDRYEQYF. The CDR3 DNA reads TGTGCCAGCAGCTTGGGGTTCATCGACCGCTACGAGCAGTACTTC. This chain joins TRBV5-6 and TRBJ2-4; D ambiguous. The end of the DNA aligns better with TRBJ2-7, so the J call may be wrong. The CDR3 contains 15 residues. The V gene's germline CDR1 is SGHDT and CDR2 YYEEEE.

With regard to this clonotype: Mismatch with germline at one junction end may stem from a read error. The chain has TRBV6-6 and TRBJ1-1; no clear D. Germline V gives CDR1 MNHNY, CDR2 SVGAGI (reference sequence). The length of the CDR3 is 12 residues. The CDR3 protein is CANSYIDTEAFF. In nucleotides, the CDR3 is TGTGCCAACAGTTATATAGACACCGAAGCTTTCTTT.

The table lists this clonotype with a few counts. CDR3 region: CASSEERTGNTIYF. Written as DNA, the CDR3 is TGTGCCAGCAGTGAGGAACGGACTGGAAACACCATATATTTT. The chain carries TRBV2 and TRBJ1-3; D remains unclear. The CDR3 is made up of 14 amino acids. Germline loops: CDR1 SNHLY, CDR2 FYNNEI. V dropped 3 bases and J dropped 2 bases, with 8 bases sitting between them.

J is TRBJ2-7 and V is TRBV12-3 or TRBV12-4; 8 nucleotides agree with TRBD1. The CDR3 is 16 amino acids. V lost 6 bases to trimming and J lost 3 bases; unmatched junction nucleotides: 13. CDR3 DNA sequence: TGTGCCAGCAGCCAGAGGAGACAGGGGCAAATCTACGAGCAGTACTTC. Translating it yields CASSQRRQGQIYEQYF.